The clone carrying this T cell receptor beta chain was seen more than once but under ten times. Its cognate antigen is unknown. The source of the sample is a study of blood T cells in healthy people across ages. Donors ranged from about 6 to 95 years old and were healthy Caucasians in Russia. The V gene lost 4 bases and the J gene lost 4 bases, with 13 bases spanning the gap. CDR3 size: 14 residues. Regarding the study as a whole: Comparison with aged donors showed that long-lived donors had more naive CD4+ cells and higher diversity.

It was with a sample-barcoded 5' primer and a J-beta primer mix that a second PCR of roughly 7 to 12 cycles was run. MiXCR, run by TCRdb on the 5' RACE reads, gives a single entry per CDR3 protein. The table lists about a million distinct CDR3 sequences, roughly two fifths of them singletons. The sequenced sample consisted of blood. This chain joins TRBV12-3 or TRBV12-4 and TRBJ1-2; D ambiguous. The receptor's source is a man aged 18 to 35 in good health. CDR3 DNA sequence: TGTGCCAGCAGTTGGGCGGGCAGGCTCTATGGCTACACCTTC. This encodes CASSWAGRLYGYTF.